The sequence of this TCR beta chain was determined in a study of shared clonotypes between healthy human individuals. Germline CDR1 is SNHLY and CDR2 is FYNNEI. Trimming took 6 bases from V and 4 from J; bases not matched to a gene: 9. The CDR3 extends over 18 amino acids. Sequenced by immunoSEQ multiplex PCR; TCRdb stores in-frame clones only, minus some. The sample shows 2 million to 3 million clones, 93% of them seen only once. This rearrangement joins TRBV2 to TRBJ2-1; 16 bases are shared with TRBD2. Input material: naive CD4+ T cells from PBMCs. Subset reported: CD45RA+ positively selected. The source of this sequence is a man between 18 and 35 years old in good health. Some clones in this sample may be carry-over from other donors' samples. This chain's CDR3 is CASREGLAGGPSYNEQFF. CDR3 bases: TGTGCCAGCAGGGAGGGACTAGCGGGAGGGCCATCTTACAATGAGCAGTTCTTC.